A selection of T cell receptor beta chains follows, all from one sample in a study of T cells after yellow fever vaccination. One entry per CDR3 protein, called by TCRdb with MiXCR from the 5' RACE reads. The data hold a few hundred thousand distinct CDR3 sequences, with around 8.1% observed a single time. Sequencing was performed on PBMCs, taken roughly 46 days after the first yellow fever vaccination. The receptors derive from a man between 18 and 29 years old who received the YFV17D yellow fever vaccine. Both conserved end residues are part of each CDR3. The order of the fields is V gene, clone size, D gene, CDR3 protein. The D gene is left open where the match is weak. Clone size is not always given. Where it is, it says once, few, many or a class for expanded clones.

TRBV10-3	few	TRBD1	CASTGETNTEAFF
TRBV5-1	.	TRBD2	CASRSRSLAGWDTQYF
TRBV7-9	few	.	CASSLGVFQYF
TRBV6-1	few	.	CASSGTAVYGYTF
TRBV29-1	.	TRBD1	CSVDVTGIRNYGYTF
TRBV6-2/TRBV6-3	few	.	CASSYWKGNTDTQYF
TRBV3-1	.	.	CASSQEVEFNEQFF
TRBV5-4	few	.	CASSLSPGSSYEQYF
TRBV6-5	many	.	CASSYGNSPLHF
TRBV5-4	.	.	CASSPPKGGYNGQFF
TRBV7-2	once	TRBD1	CASSLFQGVGETQYF
TRBV7-9	many	.	CASSREPNDYGYTF
TRBV20-1	many	.	CSARVTSAVALRTEAFF
TRBV18	.	.	CASSPKRISQETQYF
TRBV4-1	many	TRBD2	CASSLAASGNTDTQYF
TRBV3-1	.	.	CASSQGRQFAETQYF